Below, 21 T cell receptor beta chains from the same sample are listed, as sequenced in a study of metastatic and nonmetastatic thyroid tumors. Before thyroid surgery, none of the patients had received any treatment. Through MiXCR, TCRdb re-clonotyped the PCR reads. The sample includes about 40,000 clones, roughly a sixth of them seen just once. Sequencing input: blood. The source of these receptors is a female donor with papillary thyroid cancer or a benign thyroid nodule (not recorded which). Some clones in this sample may be carry-over from other donors' samples.

The chain carries TRBV20-1 and TRBJ2-1; TRBD2 matches 10 bases. The CDR3 totals 12 residues. Germline CDR1 and CDR2: DFQATT and SNEGSKA (reference sequence). Trimming took 3 bases from V and 9 from J; bases not matched to a gene: 2. The CDR3 region is CSASSGRVEQFF. The CDR3 nucleotides read TGCAGTGCTAGCAGCGGGAGGGTTGAGCAGTTCTTC.

Concerning this clone: A read error may be the cause here, since a much bigger clone is one base away. The same CDR3 can be traced to other DNA sequences in this sample. The chain is built from TRBV19 and TRBJ2-2; D ambiguous. The CDR3 covers 14 residues. The germline V gene has CDR1 LNHDA and CDR2 SQIVND (reference sequence). CDR3 bases: TGTGCCAGTAGTATCCCGGACGGCACCGGTGAGCTGTTTTTT. Translated, it gives CASSIPDGTGELFF.

This clone was seen many times. Written as DNA, the CDR3 is TGTGCCAGCAGACAGGAGACTAGCGGGAGCCACGAGCAGTACTTC. Its protein product is CASRQETSGSHEQYF. The chain combines TRBV3-1 with TRBJ2-7, with 12 bases aligning to TRBD2. V gave up 6 bases and J gave up 5 bases; unmatched junction bases: 8. This CDR3 is built from 15 residues. Per the germline V gene, CDR1 is LGHDT and CDR2 is YNNKEL (reference sequence).

In this sample, this clone turned up many times. The chain joins TRBV2 to TRBJ2-7; 9 bases match TRBD2. The CDR3 covers 14 residues. CDR1 is SNHLY, CDR2 FYNNEI, per germline. J lost 6 bases, V lost 8 bases, and 11 bases had no gene match. CDR3 sequence: CASRNGLAIGEQYF. CDR3 bases: TGTGCCAGCCGTAACGGACTAGCGATTGGCGAGCAGTACTTC.

This clone was seen ten or more times. V usage is TRBV9 and J usage is TRBJ1-4; D gene unclear. This CDR3 has 13 residues. The V end lost 6 bases, the J end lost 3 bases, and 9 bases lay between the germline ends. Germline V lookup: CDR1 SGDLS, CDR2 YYNGEE. The CDR3 is CASTKEPNEKLFF. In nucleotides, the CDR3 is TGTGCCAGCACAAAGGAGCCTAATGAAAAACTGTTTTTT.

This clone showed up many times. The rearrangement uses TRBV14 and TRBJ2-4; tentative D call: TRBD2 (5 bases). The germline V gene encodes CDR1 SGHDN and CDR2 FVKESK. V gave up 0 bases and J gave up 2 bases, with 23 bases separating them. CDR3 length: 20 residues. The CDR3: CASSQEADSKKNGSKNIQYF. In DNA, the CDR3 is TGTGCCAGCAGCCAAGAAGCGGACTCCAAAAAAAACGGGTCCAAAAACATTCAGTACTTC. Filled out from reference TRBV14 and TRBJ2-4, the complete variable domain reads EAGVTQFPSHSVIEKGQTVTLRCDPISGHDNLYWYRRVMGKEIKFLLHFVKESKQDESGMPNNRFLAERTGGTYSTLKVQPAELEDSGVYFCASSQEADSKKNGSKNIQYFGAGTRLSVL.

This clone has more than one count but fewer than ten. The chain has TRBV12-3 or TRBV12-4 and TRBJ1-1; TRBD1 is a possible D gene (6 bases). The V gene lost 5 bases and the J gene lost 4 bases, with 14 bases spanning the gap. This CDR3 comprises 14 residues. The DNA for the CDR3 is TGTGCCAGCAGTACCACAGGGACGGCCACTGAAGCTTTCTTT. Encoded protein: CASSTTGTATEAFF.

J is TRBJ2-7 and V is TRBV7-9, with 7 nucleotides matching TRBD2. The germline V gene has CDR1 SEHNR and CDR2 FQNEAQ (reference sequence). The CDR3 is made up of 15 amino acids. The V gene end was trimmed by 5 bases and the J gene end by 5 bases; junction bases not matched to a gene: 12. This chain's CDR3 is CASSTWGGDVHEQYF. CDR3 in DNA: TGTGCCAGCAGCACCTGGGGGGGGGACGTGCACGAGCAGTACTTC.

As concerns this clone: A junction boundary mismatches the germline segment, possibly from a read error. This sequence joins TRBV4-1 and TRBJ2-6, with D perhaps TRBD1 (5 bases). The CDR3 runs to 16 residues. CDR1 and CDR2 from the germline V gene are MGHRA and YSYEKL. CDR3 bases: TGCGCCAGCATCCAAGATCCGAGTACTGGGGCCAACGTCCCGACTTTC. Its protein is CASIQDPSTGANVPTF.

This clone was detected only a few times. V and J are TRBV5-5 and TRBJ2-5, with 7 bases lining up with TRBD2. Trimming removed 3 bases from V and 7 bases from J; junction bases left unmatched: 9. The CDR3 has 14 amino acids. The germline CDR1 and CDR2 sequences are SGHKS and YYEKEE (reference sequence). The CDR3 loop is CASSSMAGEGTQYF. In DNA form, the CDR3 reads TGTGCCAGCAGCTCCATGGCGGGGGAGGGGACCCAGTACTTC.

This clone was seen ten or more times. The chain joins TRBV20-1 to TRBJ1-3; D is unclear. The CDR3 spans 15 residues. The ends were cut back, 4 bases at V and 4 bases at J, with 17 bases in the middle. Germline-derived CDR1 and CDR2 are DFQATT and SNEGSKA (reference sequence). The CDR3 sequence is CSATPAESSGNTIYF. CDR3 nucleotides: TGCAGTGCTACACCAGCGGAATCAAGCGGAAACACCATATATTTT.

Only a few counts were recorded for this clone. This rearrangement joins TRBV6-1 to TRBJ2-7; D gene ambiguous. Trimming took off 3 bases at V and 0 bases at J, with 12 bases between the two ends. In germline, CDR1 is MNHNS, CDR2 SASEGT. This CDR3 is built from 15 residues. CDR3 in DNA: TGTGCCAGCAGTGATCTCAAGGGTAGCTCCTACGAGCAGTACTTC. Translated: CASSDLKGSSYEQYF.

The chain recombines TRBV7-9 with TRBJ2-7; D perhaps matches TRBD2 (6 bases). The CDR3 has 15 amino acids. Germline CDR1 is SEHNR and CDR2 is FQNEAQ (reference sequence). V was shortened by 5 bases and J by 0 bases, with 14 bases between the two germline ends. The CDR3 loop reads CASSPDYYPSYEQYF. DNA for the CDR3: TGTGCCAGCAGCCCGGACTACTACCCCTCCTACGAGCAGTACTTC. The full variable domain, in which reference TRBV7-9 and TRBJ2-7 provide the parts outside the CDR3, is DTGVSQNPRHKITKRGQNVTFRCDPISEHNRLYWYRQTLGQGPEFLTYFQNEAQLEKSRLLSDRFSAERPKGSFSTLEIQRTEQGDSAMYLCASSPDYYPSYEQYFGPGTRLTVT.

This clone was seen at least ten times. V usage is TRBV5-6 and J usage is TRBJ2-7; D is unclear. Germline-derived CDR1 and CDR2 are SGHDT and YYEEEE. The CDR3 is made up of 12 amino acids. Between the trimmed V and J ends, which lost 0 bases and 3 bases, there was a span of 4 bases. The CDR3 bases are TGTGCCAGCAGCTTGGGAAACTACGAGCAGTACTTC. Its translation is CASSLGNYEQYF.

This clone is medium-sized (0.01 to 0.1%) in the sample. The V call is TRBV6-6, the J call TRBJ2-7, with 10 bases that match TRBD1. Germline trimming cut 2 bases from V and 9 bases from J; bases unmatched to any gene: 10. Germline V gives CDR1 MNHNY, CDR2 SVGAGI (reference sequence). This CDR3 has 15 amino acids. CDR3 bases: TGTGCCAGCAGTTACGCGGGACAGGGGACTACCGGGCAGTACTTC. It yields the protein CASSYAGQGTTGQYF.

This clone was seen at least ten times. V gene TRBV20-1 combines with J gene TRBJ1-1; maybe TRBD1 (6 bases). V was pared by 6 bases and J by 0 bases, with 17 bases between. Germline assignment: CDR1 DFQATT and CDR2 SNEGSKA (reference sequence). The CDR3 totals 15 residues. CDR3: CSATGTNNMNTEAFF. The CDR3 DNA reads as TGCAGTGCGACCGGGACAAATAACATGAACACTGAAGCTTTCTTT.

This clone was counted ten times or more. This sequence joins TRBV6-5 and TRBJ2-3; D is unclear. The CDR3 spans 15 residues. Germline CDR1 is MNHEY and CDR2 is SVGAGI. V was trimmed by 2 bases and J by 9 bases, leaving 18 bases between them. CDR3 bases: TGTGCCAGCAGTTACGTCCACAAAGCACAGATAACGCAGTATTTT. Protein product: CASSYVHKAQITQYF.

This clone was picked up many times. This chain uses TRBV11-2 with TRBJ2-1; 13 nucleotides align to TRBD2. Germline CDR1 is SGHAT and CDR2 is FQNNGV. The CDR3 contains 15 residues. J lost 11 bases, V lost 5 bases, and 9 bases had no gene match. CDR3 region: CASSRRTSGSRKQFF. The CDR3 nucleotides read TGTGCCAGCAGCCGTCGGACTAGCGGGAGTCGGAAGCAGTTCTTC.

V usage is TRBV15 and J usage is TRBJ1-6, with a weak D call TRBD1 (5 bases). Germline CDR1 LNHNV, CDR2 YYDKDF (reference sequence). The ends were cut back, 7 bases at V and 14 bases at J, with 21 bases in the middle. The CDR3 is made up of 14 amino acids. The DNA of the CDR3 is TGTGCCACCAAAAGAGGGGACGGGGATAAATCCCTCCACTTT. Amino acids: CATKRGDGDKSLHF.

This clone has ten or more counts. J is TRBJ2-1 and V is TRBV2, with D perhaps assigned TRBD1 or TRBD2 (5 bases each). V lost 6 bases and J lost 2, with 17 bases in between. Germline V CDR1 and CDR2: SNHLY, FYNNEI. The CDR3 covers 16 residues. For the CDR3, the DNA is TGTGCCAGCAGCGGGGACGGAATTTCTACCTACAATGAGCAGTTCTTC. Translated, it gives CASSGDGISTYNEQFF.

This clone came up many times. The V call is TRBV20-1, the J call TRBJ2-2, with D tentatively TRBD1 (5 bases). Trimming took off 0 bases at V and 4 bases at J, with 15 bases between the two ends. The CDR3 consists of 16 residues. Germline lookup yields CDR1 DFQATT and CDR2 SNEGSKA (reference sequence). Here the CDR3 reads CSARDGALQSTGELFF. The DNA of the CDR3 is TGCAGTGCTAGAGATGGGGCCCTGCAATCCACCGGGGAGCTGTTTTTT.